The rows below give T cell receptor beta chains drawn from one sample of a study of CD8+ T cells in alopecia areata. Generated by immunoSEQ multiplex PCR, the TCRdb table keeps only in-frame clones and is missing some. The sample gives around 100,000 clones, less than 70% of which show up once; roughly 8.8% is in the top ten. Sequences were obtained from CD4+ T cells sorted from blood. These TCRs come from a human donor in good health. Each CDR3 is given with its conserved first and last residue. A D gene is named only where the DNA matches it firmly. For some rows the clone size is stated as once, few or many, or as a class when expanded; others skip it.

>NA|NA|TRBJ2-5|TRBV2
TGTGCCAGCGGGAAGCAGGGCCTCGGGGAGACCCAGTACTTC
CASGKQGLGETQYF
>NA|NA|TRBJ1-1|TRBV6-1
TGTGCCAGCAGATCCCTGGCGGTGGGGGCAATTATGGCTTTCTTT
CASRSLAVGAIMAFF
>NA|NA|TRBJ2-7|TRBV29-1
TGCAGCGTAGACGGGACGAGTCCTACGGTGGAGCAGTACTTC
CSVDGTSPTVEQYF
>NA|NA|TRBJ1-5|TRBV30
TGTGCCTGGAGTGTACGAGGGAACCAGCCCCAGCATTTT
CAWSVRGNQPQHF
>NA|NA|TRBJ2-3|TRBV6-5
TGTGCCAGCAGTTTCGCGGGGAATACGCAGTATTTT
CASSFAGNTQYF
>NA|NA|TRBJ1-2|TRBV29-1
TGCAGCGCTGAACAGGGAAGCTATGGCTACACCTTC
CSAEQGSYGYTF
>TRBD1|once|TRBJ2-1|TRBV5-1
TGCGCCAGCAGCCCGGGACAGGGGGTATACAATGAGCAGTTCTTC
CASSPGQGVYNEQFF
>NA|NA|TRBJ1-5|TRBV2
TGTGCCAGCAGCGCTGGCCCGGATAGCAATCAGCCCCAGCATTTT
CASSAGPDSNQPQHF
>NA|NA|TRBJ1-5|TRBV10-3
TGTGCCATCAGTGAGCCTTCCGGGGCAGGCAGCAATCAGCCCCAGCATTTT
CAISEPSGAGSNQPQHF
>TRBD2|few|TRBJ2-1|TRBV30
TGTGCCTGGAGTGTACTTCTGGCGGGGCGTACCCCGGGGGGGCGGGAGCAGTTCTTC
CAWSVLLAGRTPGGREQFF
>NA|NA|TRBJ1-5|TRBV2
TGTGCCAGCAGTGAGAATCAGGGTAGTCAGCCCCAGCATTTT
CASSENQGSQPQHF
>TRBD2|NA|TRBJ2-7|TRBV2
TGTGCCAGCTGCTCGGGAGGGTACTCCTACGAGCAGTACTTC
CASCSGGYSYEQYF
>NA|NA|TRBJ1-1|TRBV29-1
TGCAGCGTTGAATGGGGGCACACTGAAGCTTTCTTT
CSVEWGHTEAFF
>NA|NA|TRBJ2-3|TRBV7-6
TGTGCCAGCAGTCCATATGGGGTAGGGGATACGCAGTATTTT
CASSPYGVGDTQYF
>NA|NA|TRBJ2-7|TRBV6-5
TGTGCCGCGGCTAGGGGAAGGGCCTACGAGCAGTACTTC
CAAARGRAYEQYF
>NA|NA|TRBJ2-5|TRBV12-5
TGTGCTAGTGGGGTCAATCCCCAGCCTACGTACTTC
CASGVNPQPTYF
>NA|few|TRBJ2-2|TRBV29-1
TGCAGCGTAATGACAACCGGGGAGCTGTTTTTT
CSVMTTGELFF
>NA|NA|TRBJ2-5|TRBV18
TGTGCCAGCTCACCAACGACCCAGGGAACAGAGACCCAGTACTTC
CASSPTTQGTETQYF